What follows is one T cell receptor beta chain and its context. What it recognizes is unknown. Separation from the roughly 700-subject first cohort characterized the roughly 110-subject validation cohort, to which the donors belonged. The data were obtained in a study of cytomegalovirus exposure and HLA in healthy donors. Study observations and caveats: The classifier was said to identify cytomegalovirus status with high specificity and sensitivity.

Measured with immunoSEQ multiplex PCR; TCRdb has only the in-frame clones, and not every one. The sample holds 260,000 or so clones, around 87% seen once. V trimming: 7 bases; J trimming: 8 bases; junction bases outside the gene matches: 9. The CDR3 has 14 amino acids. In germline, CDR1 is SGHRS, CDR2 YFSETQ. The chain links TRBV5-1 to TRBJ2-1, with 10 nucleotides matching TRBD1. The sequenced material came from PBMCs. This receptor was taken from a man between 18 and 35 years old in good health and CMV-seronegative. The CDR3 bases are TGCGCCAGCGAGACCGGGACAGGGGTGTATGAGCAGTTCTTC. This encodes CASETGTGVYEQFF.